The 8 T cell receptor beta chains presented below share a single source sample, sequenced in a study of T cells expressing NK-cell markers. Following a re-call of the 5' RACE reads, TCRdb has one entry per CDR3 protein and lacks DNA. The repertoire table contains a few hundred thousand distinct CDR3 sequences. Sequencing input: blood T cells: a sorted CD56 or NKG2C T cell subset, CD4+ or CD8+ T cells, or bulk PBMC T cells (not recorded which). The source of these receptors is a man in his late teens or twenties in good health.

J is TRBJ2-1 and V is TRBV9; TCRdb lists TRBD1, though no DNA is available to test this call. CDR3 length: 16 residues. Germline CDR1 reads SGDLS; CDR2 reads YYNGEE. Here the CDR3 reads CASSVALTGKDNEQFF.

The chain is built from TRBV12-3 or TRBV12-4 and TRBJ2-5; TCRdb calls TRBD1, which cannot be checked without DNA. This CDR3 region has 15 residues. CDR3 amino acids: CASSPRDRGEETQYF.

The chain is built from TRBV28 and TRBJ2-7; TCRdb lists TRBD2, though no DNA is available to test this call. CDR3 size: 16 residues. CDR1 is MDHEN and CDR2 is SYDVKM in the germline V gene. This chain's CDR3 is CASSQNRLAGLYEQYF. Full variable domain (remainder filled in from reference TRBV28 and TRBJ2-7): DVKVTQSSRYLVKRTGEKVFLECVQDMDHENMFWYRQDPGLGLRLIYFSYDVKMKEKGDIPEGYSVSREKKERFSLILESASTNQTSMYLCASSQNRLAGLYEQYFGPGTRLTVT.

The V gene is TRBV3-1, the J gene TRBJ2-1. The germline CDR1 and CDR2 sequences are LGHDT and YNNKEL (reference sequence). The CDR3 runs to 16 residues. The CDR3: CASSQDAEFSYNEQFF.

This chain links TRBV28 with TRBJ2-1; TCRdb's D call of TRBD1 is untestable without DNA. The germline CDR1 and CDR2 sequences are MDHEN and SYDVKM. The CDR3 is 16 amino acids. This chain's CDR3 is CASSLRPGSPDNEQFF.

This chain's CDR3 is CASSPSGGQGGETQYF. The V gene is TRBV5-1, the J gene TRBJ2-5; TCRdb indicates TRBD1, and absent DNA this call remains unverified. There are 16 residues in the CDR3. CDR1 and CDR2 from the germline V gene are SGHRS and YFSETQ.

The rearrangement links TRBV29-1 to TRBJ2-2; TCRdb outputs TRBD1, but without DNA this stays unchecked. The CDR3 extends over 14 amino acids. Per germline, CDR1 SQVTM and CDR2 ANQGSEA. The CDR3 region is CSVETHRGTGELFF.

The CDR3 spells CASSARNYQETQYF. This rearrangement joins TRBV7-9 to TRBJ2-5. The CDR3 length is 14 residues. Per the germline V gene, CDR1 is SEHNR and CDR2 is FQNEAQ (reference sequence). The full variable domain, completed using reference TRBV7-9 and TRBJ2-5, is DTGVSQNPRHKITKRGQNVTFRCDPISEHNRLYWYRQTLGQGPEFLTYFQNEAQLEKSRLLSDRFSAERPKGSFSTLEIQRTEQGDSAMYLCASSARNYQETQYFGPGTRLLVL.